This T cell receptor (beta chain) was found in a study of blood T cells in healthy people across ages. Per sample, a minimum of 6.5 million PBMCs were isolated. Germline V gene data show CDR1 as LGHNA and CDR2 as YSLEER. The CDR3 length is 17 residues. Trimming removed 0 bases at V and 6 bases at J, with 18 bases between. A J-beta primer mix and a sample-barcoded 5' primer were used in a second PCR of about 7 to 12 cycles. Each CDR3 protein gets one entry after TCRdb re-called the 5' RACE reads with MiXCR. This sample has about 500,000 distinct CDR3 sequences; approximately 25% occur once, and the top ten carry under 9%. These data also formed part of another study, on T cells of mothers and their children. Turning to that study: Samples were obtained from a few healthy Caucasian mothers and their six children. Slightly higher, non-significant overlap characterized related mother-child pairs relative to unrelated pairs. Researchers found no T cell clones that were persistent and microchimeric.

This TCR was sampled from a boy between 10 and 17 years old in good health. Sequencing was done on a sample of blood. The V and J genes are TRBV4-3 and TRBJ2-1; D is perhaps TRBD1 or TRBD2 (6 bases each). CDR3 in DNA: TGCGCCAGCAGCCAAGATGATACGGGGGCCGTATTCAATGAGCAGTTCTTC. It yields the protein CASSQDDTGAVFNEQFF.